Sequencing of this TCR beta chain was carried out in a study of shared clonotypes between healthy human individuals. Turning to the study itself: Those who served as donors were a couple of women and a few men between the ages of 18 and 49. Study-level points and caveats: Against clonotypes common to all four donors, non-shared ones had lower generation probabilities. Naive subsets usually exceeded memory subsets in estimated richness.

Profiling relied on immunoSEQ multiplex PCR, and the TCRdb table lists in-frame clones only, not all of them. Here the sample spans fewer than 850,000 clones, 60% to 80% being singletons. Concerning this clone: Its antigen is undetermined. With a much larger clone just one base away, this may be a read error. Other DNA variants within this sample encode the same CDR3.

Germline loops: CDR1 SGHRS, CDR2 YFSETQ. CDR3 length: 14 residues. V lost 0 bases to trimming and J lost 4 bases; unmatched junction nucleotides: 1. The clonotype was recovered from a woman in her 30s in good health. Sequenced material: memory CD4+ T cells sorted from blood. The subset denotes: CD45RA-negative fraction. The V gene is TRBV5-1, the J gene TRBJ1-5, with 7 positions matching TRBD1. The DNA of the CDR3 is TGCGCCAGCAGCTTGGGGGACAGAAATCAGCCCCAGCATTTT. Its translation: CASSLGDRNQPQHF.